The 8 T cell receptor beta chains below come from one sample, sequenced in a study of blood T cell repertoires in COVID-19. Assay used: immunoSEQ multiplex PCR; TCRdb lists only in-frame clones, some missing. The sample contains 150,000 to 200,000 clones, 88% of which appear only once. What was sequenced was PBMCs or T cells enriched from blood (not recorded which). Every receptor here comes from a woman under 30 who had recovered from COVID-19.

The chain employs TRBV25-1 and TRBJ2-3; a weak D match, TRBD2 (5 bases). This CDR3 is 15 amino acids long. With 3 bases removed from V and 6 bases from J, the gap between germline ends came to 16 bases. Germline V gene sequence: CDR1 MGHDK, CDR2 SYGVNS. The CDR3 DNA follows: TGTGCCAGCAGTGATAGATACTCCGGCGGGGATACGCAGTATTTT. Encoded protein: CASSDRYSGGDTQYF.

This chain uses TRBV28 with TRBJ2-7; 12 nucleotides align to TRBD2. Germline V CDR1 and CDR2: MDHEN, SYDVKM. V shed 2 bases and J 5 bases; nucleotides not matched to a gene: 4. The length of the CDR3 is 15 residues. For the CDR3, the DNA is TGTGCCAGCAGTTTACTAGCGGGAGGGAGGAACGAGCAGTACTTC. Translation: CASSLLAGGRNEQYF.

CDR3 region: CASSQGVRGVRDTQYF. The CDR3 DNA follows: TGTGCCAGCAGCCAGGGAGTCCGGGGGGTCAGGGATACGCAGTATTTT. The chain uses TRBV14 and TRBJ2-3, with 7 bases matching TRBD2. V shed 3 bases, J shed 6 bases, and the junction held 12 bases outside the gene matches. Per the germline V gene, CDR1 is SGHDN and CDR2 is FVKESK. This CDR3 region has 16 residues.

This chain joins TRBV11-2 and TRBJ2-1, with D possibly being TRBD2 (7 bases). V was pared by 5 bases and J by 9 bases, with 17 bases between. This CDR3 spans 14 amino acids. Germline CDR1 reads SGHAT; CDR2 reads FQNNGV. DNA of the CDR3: TGTGCCAGCAGCCCCGTAGGGGGGGCGGTTGAGCAGTTCTTC. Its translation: CASSPVGGAVEQFF.

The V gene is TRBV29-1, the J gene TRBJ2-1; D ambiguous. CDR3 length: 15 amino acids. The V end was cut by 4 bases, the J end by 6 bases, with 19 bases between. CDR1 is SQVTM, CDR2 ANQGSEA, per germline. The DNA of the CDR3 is TGCAGCGTTGTCCCTTACTTGCGGAATACCAATGAGCAGTTCTTC. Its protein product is CSVVPYLRNTNEQFF.

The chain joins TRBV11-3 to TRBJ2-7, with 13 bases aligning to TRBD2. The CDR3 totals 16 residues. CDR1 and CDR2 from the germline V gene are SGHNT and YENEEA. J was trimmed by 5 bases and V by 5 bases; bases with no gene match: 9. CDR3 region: CASSATGTSGAHEQYF. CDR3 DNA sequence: TGTGCCAGCAGCGCGACCGGGACTAGCGGGGCCCACGAGCAGTACTTC.

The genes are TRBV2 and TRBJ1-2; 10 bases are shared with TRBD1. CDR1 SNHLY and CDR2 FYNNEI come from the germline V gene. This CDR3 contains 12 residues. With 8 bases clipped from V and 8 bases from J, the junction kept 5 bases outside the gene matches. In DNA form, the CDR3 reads TGTGCCAGCGAGGGACAGGGGAACGGCTACACCTTC. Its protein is CASEGQGNGYTF.

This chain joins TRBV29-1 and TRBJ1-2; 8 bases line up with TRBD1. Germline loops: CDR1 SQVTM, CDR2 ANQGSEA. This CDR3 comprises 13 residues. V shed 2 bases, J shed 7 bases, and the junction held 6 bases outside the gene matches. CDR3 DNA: TGCAGCGTTGAATTACCAGGGGGCTCTGGCTACACCTTC. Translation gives CSVELPGGSGYTF.